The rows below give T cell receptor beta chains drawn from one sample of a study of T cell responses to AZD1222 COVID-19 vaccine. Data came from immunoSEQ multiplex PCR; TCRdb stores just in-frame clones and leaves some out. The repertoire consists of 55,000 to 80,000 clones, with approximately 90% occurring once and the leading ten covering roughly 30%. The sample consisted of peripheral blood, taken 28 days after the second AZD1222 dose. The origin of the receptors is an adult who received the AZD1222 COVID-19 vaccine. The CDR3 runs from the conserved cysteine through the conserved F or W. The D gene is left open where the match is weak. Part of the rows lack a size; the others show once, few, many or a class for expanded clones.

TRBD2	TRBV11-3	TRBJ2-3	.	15	CASSPSSGYTDTQYF	TGTGCCAGCAGCCCCTCTAGCGGGTACACAGATACGCAGTATTTT
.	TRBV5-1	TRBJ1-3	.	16	CASSLAGGFDRNTIYF	TGCGCCAGCAGCTTGGCCGGGGGATTTGATAGAAACACCATATATTTT
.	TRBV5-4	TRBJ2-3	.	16	CASSSWSFLGTDTQYF	TGTGCCAGCAGCTCCTGGAGTTTTCTCGGCACAGATACGCAGTATTTT
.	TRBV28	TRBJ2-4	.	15	CASSGLEGSKNIQYF	TGTGCCAGCAGTGGCTTGGAGGGATCCAAAAACATTCAGTACTTC
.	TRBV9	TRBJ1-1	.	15	CASSQQGTPNTEAFF	TGTGCCAGCAGCCAACAGGGCACCCCGAACACTGAAGCTTTCTTT
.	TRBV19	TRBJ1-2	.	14	CASSMMGPYYGYTF	TGTGCCAGTAGTATGATGGGGCCCTACTATGGCTACACCTTC
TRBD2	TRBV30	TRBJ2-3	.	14	CAWKSAGVSPTQYF	TGTGCCTGGAAAAGTGCGGGAGTTTCGCCTACGCAGTATTTT
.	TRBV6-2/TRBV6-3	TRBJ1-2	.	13	CASSLSSNYGYTF	TGTGCCAGCAGTTTAAGCAGCAACTATGGCTACACCTTC
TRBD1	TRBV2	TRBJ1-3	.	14	CASRQGSAGNTIYF	TGTGCCAGCCGACAGGGGAGTGCTGGAAACACCATATATTTT
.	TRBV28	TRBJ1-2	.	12	CASSSSVHGYTF	TGTGCCAGCAGTTCGTCAGTTCATGGCTACACCTTC
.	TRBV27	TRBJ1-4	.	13	CASQRAPNEKLFF	TGTGCCAGCCAAAGGGCTCCCAATGAAAAACTGTTTTTT
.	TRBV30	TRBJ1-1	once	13	CAWSRTPGTEAFF	TGTGCCTGGAGTCGGACCCCGGGGACTGAAGCTTTCTTT
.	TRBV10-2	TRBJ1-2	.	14	CASSESLGFHGYTF	TGCGCCAGCAGTGAGTCGCTGGGATTCCATGGCTACACCTTC
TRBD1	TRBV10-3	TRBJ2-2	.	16	CAISNGQGVGAGELFF	TGTGCCATCAGTAACGGACAGGGGGTAGGAGCCGGGGAGCTGTTTTTT
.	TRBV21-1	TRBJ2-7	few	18	CASSKKGTPGVSLREQYF	TGTGCCAGCAGCAAAAAAGGGACTCCAGGGGTCTCCTTGAGGGAGCAGTACTTC
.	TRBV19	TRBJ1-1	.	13	CASRWVSNTEAFF	TGTGCCAGTAGATGGGTTTCGAACACTGAAGCTTTCTTT
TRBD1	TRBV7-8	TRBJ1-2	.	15	CASSTDRGVNYGYTF	TGTGCCAGCAGCACCGACAGGGGAGTCAACTATGGCTACACCTTC
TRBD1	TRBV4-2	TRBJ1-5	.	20	CASSQDLLRPGQGPNQPQHF	TGTGCCAGCAGCCAAGACCTGTTGAGACCGGGACAGGGACCTAATCAGCCCCAGCATTTT
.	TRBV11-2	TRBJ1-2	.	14	CASSFAQGSLGYTF	TGTGCCAGCAGCTTCGCGCAGGGTTCGCTTGGCTACACCTTC
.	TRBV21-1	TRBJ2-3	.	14	CASTDHHLQDTQYF	TGTGCCAGCACCGACCACCACCTCCAAGATACGCAGTATTTT
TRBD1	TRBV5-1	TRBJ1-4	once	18	CASSFQLRGRTTNEKLFF	TGCGCCAGCAGCTTCCAACTCAGGGGGCGGACAACTAATGAAAAACTGTTTTTT
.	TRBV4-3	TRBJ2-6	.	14	CASSDGGGANVLTF	TGCGCCAGCAGCGATGGGGGAGGGGCCAACGTCCTGACTTTC
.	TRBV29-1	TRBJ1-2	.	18	CSVRRRDPKMGKGYGYTF	TGCAGCGTCCGACGCCGGGATCCTAAAATGGGGAAAGGGTATGGCTACACCTTC
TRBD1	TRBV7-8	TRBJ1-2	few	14	CASSPSQGGSRNTF	TGTGCCAGCAGTCCATCCCAGGGGGGCTCAAGGAACACCTTC
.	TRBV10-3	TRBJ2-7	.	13	CAISEGVEVAEYF	TGTGCCATCAGTGAGGGAGTGGAGGTCGCGGAGTACTTC
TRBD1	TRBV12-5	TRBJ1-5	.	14	CASGLGQGNQPQHF	TGTGCTAGTGGTTTGGGACAGGGAAATCAGCCCCAGCATTTT
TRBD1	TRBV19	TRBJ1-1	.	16	CASSPVPTGVNTEAFF	TGTGCCAGTAGTCCCGTCCCGACAGGGGTGAACACTGAAGCTTTCTTT
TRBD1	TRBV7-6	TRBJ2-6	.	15	CASSQQGDGANVLTF	TGTGCCAGCAGCCAACAGGGGGACGGGGCCAACGTCCTGACTTTC
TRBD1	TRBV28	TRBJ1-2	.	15	CASSSGGGEVYGYTF	TGTGCCAGCAGTTCGGGAGGGGGCGAGGTCTATGGCTACACCTTC
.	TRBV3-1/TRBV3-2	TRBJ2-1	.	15	CASSQGRRAYNEQFF	TGTGCCAGCAGCCAAGGTCGGCGGGCTTACAATGAGCAGTTCTTC
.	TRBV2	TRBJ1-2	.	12	CASSDGGGGYTF	TGTGCCAGCAGTGACGGGGGCGGGGGCTACACCTTC
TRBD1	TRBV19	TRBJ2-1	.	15	CASRLTGGPYNEQFF	TGTGCCAGTAGGCTAACAGGGGGACCCTACAATGAGCAGTTCTTC
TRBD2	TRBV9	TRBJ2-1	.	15	CASSDGDSGANEQFF	TGTGCCAGCAGCGATGGGGATAGCGGGGCCAATGAGCAGTTCTTC
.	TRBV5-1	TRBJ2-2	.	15	CASRRDGSNTGELFF	TGCGCCAGCCGAAGGGATGGGTCCAACACCGGGGAGCTGTTTTTT
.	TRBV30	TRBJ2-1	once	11	CAWSEGVVQFF	TGTGCCTGGAGTGAAGGGGTTGTACAGTTCTTC
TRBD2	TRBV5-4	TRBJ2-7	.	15	CASSLSPSGTYEQYF	TGTGCCAGCAGCTTGTCGCCTAGCGGGACCTACGAGCAGTACTTC
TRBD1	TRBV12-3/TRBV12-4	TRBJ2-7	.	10	CASRGDSGPF	TGTGCCAGCAGGGGGGACAGCGGACCCTTC
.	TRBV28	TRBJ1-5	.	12	CASSRTAEPQHF	TGTGCCAGCAGTCGGACCGCCGAGCCCCAGCATTTT
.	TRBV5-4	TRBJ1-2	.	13	CASSLGGIYGYTF	TGTGCCAGCAGCTTGGGGGGGATTTATGGCTACACCTTC
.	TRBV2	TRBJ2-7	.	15	CASSEVMGGHYGQYF	TGTGCCAGCAGTGAAGTAATGGGGGGACACTACGGACAGTACTTC
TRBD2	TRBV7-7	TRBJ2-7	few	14	CASSPGLAGGEQYF	TGTGCCAGCAGCCCCGGGCTAGCGGGAGGCGAGCAGTACTTC
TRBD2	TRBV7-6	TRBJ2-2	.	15	CASSFEAGSTGELFF	TGTGCCAGCAGCTTTGAAGCGGGAAGCACCGGGGAGCTGTTTTTT
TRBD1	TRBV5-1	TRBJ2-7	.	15	CASSLAPGQNYEQYF	TGCGCCAGCAGCTTGGCACCGGGACAGAACTACGAGCAGTACTTC
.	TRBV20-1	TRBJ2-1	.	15	CSASFAGLRPNEQFF	TGCAGTGCTAGTTTTGCAGGGTTAAGACCCAATGAGCAGTTCTTC
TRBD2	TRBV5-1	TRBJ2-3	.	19	CASSLGLTAGEAGTDTQYF	TGCGCCAGCAGCTTGGGCCTGACGGCGGGAGAAGCGGGCACAGATACGCAGTATTTT
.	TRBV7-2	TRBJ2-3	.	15	CASSPQGGPTDTQYF	TGTGCCAGCAGCCCCCAGGGCGGGCCCACAGATACGCAGTATTTT
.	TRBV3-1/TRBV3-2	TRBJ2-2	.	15	CASSQVAKNTGELFF	TGTGCCAGCAGCCAAGTCGCCAAGAACACCGGGGAGCTGTTTTTT
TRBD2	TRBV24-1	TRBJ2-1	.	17	CATRGTSGRWGRDEQFF	TGTGCCACCAGAGGGACTAGCGGGAGGTGGGGGAGAGATGAGCAGTTCTTC
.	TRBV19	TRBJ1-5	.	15	CASSPHRSRRQPQHF	TGTGCCAGTAGTCCCCACCGGTCGCGTAGGCAGCCCCAGCATTTT
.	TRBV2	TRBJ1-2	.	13	CASSDTVNYGYTF	TGTGCCAGCAGTGATACGGTCAACTATGGCTACACCTTC
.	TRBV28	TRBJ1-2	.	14	CASSLTGANYGYTF	TGTGCCAGCAGTTTGACAGGAGCTAACTATGGCTACACCTTC
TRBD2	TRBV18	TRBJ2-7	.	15	CASSLRPTSVYEQYF	TGTGCCAGCTCACTACGCCCGACTAGCGTCTACGAGCAGTACTTC
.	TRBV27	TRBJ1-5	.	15	CASSPGRPSNQPQHF	TGTGCCAGCAGTCCCGGACGGCCAAGCAATCAGCCCCAGCATTTT
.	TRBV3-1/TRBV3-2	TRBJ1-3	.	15	CASSQLGASGNTIYF	TGTGCCAGCAGCCAACTGGGCGCGTCTGGAAACACCATATATTTT